The clone carrying this TCR beta chain was seen once. The antigen is not known. Looked up from germline, CDR1 is MNHEY and CDR2 is SVGAGI. The V gene end was trimmed by 2 bases and the J gene end by 7 bases; junction bases not matched to a gene: 9. The CDR3 extends over 15 amino acids. The sample comes from a study of CD4+ T cells in melanoma. Clones were read by immunoSEQ multiplex PCR, and TCRdb kept only the in-frame ones, dropping some. The table lists fewer than 150,000 clones, about 93% of them singletons. Notes on the study in general: Reportedly, melanoma neoantigen-specific CD4+ T cells showed varied differentiation states. A reported correlation linked neoantigen-specific CD4+ T cells to CD8+, macrophage and B cell function.

The sequence derives from a human donor with melanoma. V is TRBV6-5 and J is TRBJ2-7; TRBD2 aligns across 9 bases. CDR3 sequence: CASSYGASGAQEQYF. Written as DNA, the CDR3 is TGTGCCAGCAGTTACGGAGCTAGCGGGGCTCAAGAGCAGTACTTC.